This T cell receptor (beta chain) derives from a study of CD8 T cells in ankylosing spondylitis. The CDR3 spans 15 residues. In germline, CDR1 is SNHLY, CDR2 FYNNEI. Trimming took off 0 bases at V and 10 bases at J, with 13 bases between the two ends. This clonotype was counted at least ten times. TCRdb fed the 5' RACE reads into MiXCR, producing one record per CDR3 protein. The sample lists approximately 220,000 distinct CDR3 sequences; over 9.5% were seen once. The TCR sequence derives from a male donor with ankylosing spondylitis or in good health (not recorded which). The sample was blood, either unsorted or a sorted T cell fraction (not recorded which). The chain uses TRBV2 and TRBJ1-6; D unresolved. CDR3 coding DNA: TGTGCCAGCAGTGAAGCTTCCCGCGGTGGGTCACCCCTCCACTTT. This sequence encodes CASSEASRGGSPLHF.